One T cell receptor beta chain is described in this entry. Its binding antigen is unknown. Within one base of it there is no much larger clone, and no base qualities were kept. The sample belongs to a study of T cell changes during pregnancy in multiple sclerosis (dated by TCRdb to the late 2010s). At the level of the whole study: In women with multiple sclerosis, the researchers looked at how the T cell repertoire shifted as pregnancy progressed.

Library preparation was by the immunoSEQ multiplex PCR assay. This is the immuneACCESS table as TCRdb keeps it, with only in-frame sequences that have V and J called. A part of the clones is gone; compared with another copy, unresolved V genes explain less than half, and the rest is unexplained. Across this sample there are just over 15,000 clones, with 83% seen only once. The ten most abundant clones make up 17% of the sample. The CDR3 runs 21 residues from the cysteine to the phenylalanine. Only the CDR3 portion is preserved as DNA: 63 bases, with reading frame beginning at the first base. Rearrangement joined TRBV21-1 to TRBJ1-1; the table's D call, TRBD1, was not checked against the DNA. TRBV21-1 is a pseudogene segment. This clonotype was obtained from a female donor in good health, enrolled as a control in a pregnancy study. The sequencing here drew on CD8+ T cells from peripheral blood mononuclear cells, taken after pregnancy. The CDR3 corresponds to CASSKGSRLKTGLGMNTEAFF. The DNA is TGTGCCAGCAGCAAAGGGTCCCGACTAAAGACAGGGCTGGGGATGAACACTGAAGCTTTCTTT.